This record concerns one TCR beta chain sequence. The target of this receptor is not known. No per-base quality is available; no much larger clone lies one base away. Trimmed from V: 6 bases; trimmed from J: 15 bases; junction bases lacking a gene match: 11. Via the germline V gene, CDR1 is SNHLY and CDR2 FYNNEI. The CDR3 starts with the cysteine, ends with the phenylalanine, and has 12 residues. Only the CDR3 DNA is retained, 36 bases long and in frame from the first base. These data originate in a study of T cell responses to AZD1222 COVID-19 vaccine (dated by TCRdb to about 2021). Describing the broader study: A total of 240 or so trial participants underwent TCR sequencing, of whom 200 to 220 had received two doses of AZD1222 and around 26 had received two doses of the MenACWY control vaccine. Trial participants were enrolled by age into subgroups of 18-55, 56-69 and 70-plus years, and around 150, 29 and 61 TCR-sequenced participants, respectively, were included in these subgroups. Here is what the overall study found, with its caveats: Nearly half of unique spike-specific TCRs reportedly recognized epitopes outside regions mutated in the B.1.351 and B.1.1.7 variants. CD4 TCRs associated with the vaccine covered the entire spike protein, and the dominant responses were in regions 160-218 and 743-854. Because no day 14 peak-response samples were available, the repertoires could be characterized only after the peak T cell response. Participants were mostly white British, with more females than males. The authors suggested clonal diversity may have been underestimated. A significant rise in spike-specific TCR breadth and depth was observed after two AZD1222 doses relative to day 0 and relative to MenACWY recipients. Only 5 to 7 AZD1222 recipients were SARS-CoV-2 seropositive at baseline, limiting conclusions about previously exposed vaccinees. The 56-69-year group was small, and its depth increase did not reach significance, likely because of low power.

The CDR3 regions of human TCRbeta chains were analyzed by immunosequencing. As for how the authors treated the data: Repertoire TCRs were matched against a reference library of SARS-CoV-2-specific TCRs generated with the MIRA antigen-specificity platform. Breadth was defined as the fraction of unique TCRs that were SARS-CoV-2-associated, and depth was defined as the fraction of total T cells that were SARS-CoV-2-associated. Using the MIRA data, each spike-specific TCR was assigned both to the spike region to which the TCR was reactive and to a CD4 or CD8 class. Log10-transformed breadth and depth values were compared by one-way ANOVA with Sidak's multiple comparisons tests. This is the immuneACCESS table as TCRdb keeps it, with only in-frame sequences that have V and J called. A part of the clones is gone; compared with another copy, unresolved V genes explain less than half, and the rest is unexplained. The DNA was the basis for D and trimming; V, J and clone size are from that table. This sample comprises 95,000 to 100,000 clones, 70% to 85% of them detected only once. Of the sample, approximately 15% is held by the ten largest clones.

This specimen's time point label, interpreted: about 28 days (+/-7) after the second vaccine dose. AZD1222 recipients given second doses at about 4 weeks or at about 12 weeks were pooled, since spike-specific TCR depth and breadth were not found to differ between the two schedules. Vaccinee samples came from UK trials COV001 and COV002, including a single-blind randomized controlled phase 2/3 trial of AZD1222 (ChAdOx1 nCoV-19) in healthy adults. Trial participant PBMC samples were collected at day 0 and day 28 after the second dose for TCRbeta chain sequencing. The sample was peripheral blood, taken 28 days after the second AZD1222 dose. The sequence derives from an adult who received the AZD1222 COVID-19 vaccine. Here the chain combines TRBV2 and TRBJ2-1, and TRBD1 matches 7 of the central bases. For the CDR3, the sequence is CASSWDSVSRFF. The nucleotide sequence is given as TGTGCCAGCAGCTGGGACAGTGTAAGTCGGTTCTTC.